The 2 T cell receptor beta chains in this list originate from one sample, sequenced in a study of CD8 T cells in Susac syndrome. Random hexamers were used to reverse transcribe the RNA input (about 0.45 to 1 ug). MiXCR, applied by TCRdb to the immunoSEQ multiplex PCR reads, yields one record per CDR3 protein. The sample holds 77,000 or so distinct CDR3 sequences, under 95% seen once. Sequencing input: CD4+ T cells from PBMCs. These receptor sequences come from a human donor with Susac syndrome.

The chain combines TRBV20-1 with TRBJ2-2; 7 bases line up with TRBD2. V lost 3 bases to trimming and J lost 6 bases; unmatched junction nucleotides: 4. CDR1 and CDR2 (germline): DFQATT, SNEGSKA (reference sequence). This CDR3 has 13 amino acids. The CDR3 protein is CSARRLASGELFF. The CDR3 DNA is TGCAGTGCTAGGAGACTAGCTTCCGGGGAGCTGTTTTTT.

This sequence joins TRBV2 and TRBJ2-7; D might be TRBD2 (6 bases). Trimming left V 4 bases short and J 7 bases short, with 23 bases between. From germline, CDR1 is SNHLY and CDR2 FYNNEI. The CDR3 has 16 amino acids. The DNA for the CDR3 is TGTGCCAGCAGTGTACAACTCATAAGACTAGGCGGGGAGCAGTACTTC. Encoded protein: CASSVQLIRLGGEQYF.